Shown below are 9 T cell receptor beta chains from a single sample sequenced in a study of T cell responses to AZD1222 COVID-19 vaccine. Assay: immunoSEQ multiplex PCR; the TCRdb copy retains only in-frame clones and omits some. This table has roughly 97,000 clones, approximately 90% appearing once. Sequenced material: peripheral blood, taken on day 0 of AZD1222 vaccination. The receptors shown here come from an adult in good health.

The CDR3 DNA reads as TGTGCCAGCAGTTACTCCATGCCCGGGACAGTCTCTGGAAACACCATATATTTT. The encoded protein is CASSYSMPGTVSGNTIYF. The chain couples TRBV6-2 or TRBV6-3 to TRBJ1-3; 7 bases agree with TRBD1. The CDR3 spans 18 residues. Trimming took 0 bases from V and 0 from J; bases not matched to a gene: 8. Germline V gene lookup returns CDR1 MNHEY and CDR2 SVGEGT.

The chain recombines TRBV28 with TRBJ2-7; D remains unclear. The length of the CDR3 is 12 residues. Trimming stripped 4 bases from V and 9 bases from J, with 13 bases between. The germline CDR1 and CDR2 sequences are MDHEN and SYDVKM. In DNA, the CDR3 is TGTGCCAGCAGTTCCCGCCTGTTCGTGCAGTACTTC. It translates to CASSSRLFVQYF.

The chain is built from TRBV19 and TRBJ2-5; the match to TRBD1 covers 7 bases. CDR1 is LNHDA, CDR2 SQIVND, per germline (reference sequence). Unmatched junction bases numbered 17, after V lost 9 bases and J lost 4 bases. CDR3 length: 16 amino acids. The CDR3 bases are TGTGCCAGGGGGCGGCCCAGGACAGGAATGGGAGAGACCCAGTACTTC. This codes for CARGRPRTGMGETQYF.

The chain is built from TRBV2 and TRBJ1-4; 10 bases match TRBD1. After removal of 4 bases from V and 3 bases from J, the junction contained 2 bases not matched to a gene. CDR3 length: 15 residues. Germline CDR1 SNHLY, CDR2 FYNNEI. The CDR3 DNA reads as TGTGCCAGCAGTGGACAGGGGGCACCTAATGAAAAACTGTTTTTT. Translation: CASSGQGAPNEKLFF.

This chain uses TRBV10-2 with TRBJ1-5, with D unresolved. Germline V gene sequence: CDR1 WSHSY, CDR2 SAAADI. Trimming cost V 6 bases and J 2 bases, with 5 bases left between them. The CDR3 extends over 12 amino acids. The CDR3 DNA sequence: TGCGCCAGCAGGGACGGCAATCAGCCCCAGCATTTT. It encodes CASRDGNQPQHF.

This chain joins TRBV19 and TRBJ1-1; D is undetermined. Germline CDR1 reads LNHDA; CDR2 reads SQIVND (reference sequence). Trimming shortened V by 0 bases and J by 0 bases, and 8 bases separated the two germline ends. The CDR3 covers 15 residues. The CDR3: CASSIEREMNTEAFF. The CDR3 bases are TGTGCCAGTAGTATAGAACGGGAGATGAACACTGAAGCTTTCTTT.

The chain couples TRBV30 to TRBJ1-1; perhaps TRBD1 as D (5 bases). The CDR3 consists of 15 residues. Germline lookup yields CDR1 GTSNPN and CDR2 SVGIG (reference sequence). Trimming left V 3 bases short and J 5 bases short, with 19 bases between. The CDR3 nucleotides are TGTGCCTGGAGACGTACTGGGCAGGGATATACTGAAGCTTTCTTT. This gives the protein CAWRRTGQGYTEAFF.

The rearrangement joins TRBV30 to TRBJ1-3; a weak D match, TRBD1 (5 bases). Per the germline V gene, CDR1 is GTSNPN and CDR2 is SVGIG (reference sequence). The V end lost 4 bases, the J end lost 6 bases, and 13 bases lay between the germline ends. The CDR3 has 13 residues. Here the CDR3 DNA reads TGTGCCTGGACCCGCCGGGGGGTAAACACCATATATTTT. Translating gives CAWTRRGVNTIYF.

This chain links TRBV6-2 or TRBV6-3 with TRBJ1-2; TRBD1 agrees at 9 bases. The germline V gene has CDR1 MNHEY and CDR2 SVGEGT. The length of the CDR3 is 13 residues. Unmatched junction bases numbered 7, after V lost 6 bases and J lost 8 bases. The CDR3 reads CASSSGQGSGYTF. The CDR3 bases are TGTGCCAGCAGCTCGGGACAGGGTAGCGGCTACACCTTC.